This T cell receptor beta chain was profiled in a study of T cell responses to AZD1222 COVID-19 vaccine. TCRdb keeps only in-frame clones here, not all; method: immunoSEQ multiplex PCR. The table shows fewer than 300,000 clones, with over 85% occurring only once. Study-wide results and limits: Regions 160-218 and 743-854 held dominance among vaccine-associated CD4 TCRs, which spanned spike. Donors were largely white British and mainly female; clonal diversity was possibly underestimated.

About this clone: Its antigen is currently unknown.

This CDR3 comprises 16 residues. Germline V gene sequence: CDR1 LNHDA, CDR2 SQIVND (reference sequence). V gave up 3 bases and J gave up 6 bases, with 18 bases separating them. This chain connects TRBV19 to TRBJ2-1; TRBD1 or TRBD2 may be the D gene (5 bases each). The sample consisted of peripheral blood, taken on day 0 of AZD1222 vaccination. This clonotype was sampled from an adult in good health. This CDR3 reads CASSIKGRAYSNEQFF. The CDR3 DNA reads as TGTGCCAGTAGTATTAAGGGGCGGGCCTACTCCAATGAGCAGTTCTTC.